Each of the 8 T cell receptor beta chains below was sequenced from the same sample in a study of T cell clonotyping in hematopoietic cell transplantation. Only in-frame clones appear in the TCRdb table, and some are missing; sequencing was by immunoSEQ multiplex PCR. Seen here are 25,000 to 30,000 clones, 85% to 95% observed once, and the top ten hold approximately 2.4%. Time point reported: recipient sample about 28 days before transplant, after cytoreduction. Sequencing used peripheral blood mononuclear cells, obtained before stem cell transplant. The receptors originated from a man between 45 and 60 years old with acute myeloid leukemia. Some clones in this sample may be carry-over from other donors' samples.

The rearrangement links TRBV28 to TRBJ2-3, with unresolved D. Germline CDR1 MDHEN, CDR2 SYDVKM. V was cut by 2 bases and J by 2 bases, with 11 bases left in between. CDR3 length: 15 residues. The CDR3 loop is CASSLERGITDTQYF. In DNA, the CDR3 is TGTGCCAGCAGTTTAGAACGTGGGATCACAGATACGCAGTATTTT. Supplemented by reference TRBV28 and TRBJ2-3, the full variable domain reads DVKVTQSSRYLVKRTGEKVFLECVQDMDHENMFWYRQDPGLGLRLIYFSYDVKMKEKGDIPEGYSVSREKKERFSLILESASTNQTSMYLCASSLERGITDTQYFGPGTRLTVL.

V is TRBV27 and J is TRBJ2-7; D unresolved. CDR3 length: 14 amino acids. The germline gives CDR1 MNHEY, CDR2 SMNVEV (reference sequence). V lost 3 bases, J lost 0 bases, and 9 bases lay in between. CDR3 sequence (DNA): TGTGCCAGCAGTTTTAGTGGGCACTCCTACGAGCAGTACTTC. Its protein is CASSFSGHSYEQYF.

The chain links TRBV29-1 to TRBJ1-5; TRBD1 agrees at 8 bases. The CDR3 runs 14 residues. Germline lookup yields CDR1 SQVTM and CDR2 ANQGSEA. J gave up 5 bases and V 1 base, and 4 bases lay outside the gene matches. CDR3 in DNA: TGCAGCGTTGAAGGAACAGGGGGTGATCAGCCCCAGCATTTT. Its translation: CSVEGTGGDQPQHF.

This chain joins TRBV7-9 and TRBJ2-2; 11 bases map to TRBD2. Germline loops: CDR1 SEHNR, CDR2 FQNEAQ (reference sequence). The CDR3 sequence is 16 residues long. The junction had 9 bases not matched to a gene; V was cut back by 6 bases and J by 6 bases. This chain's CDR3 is CASSFSGGASSGELFF. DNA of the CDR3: TGTGCCAGCAGTTTTAGCGGGGGGGCCTCGTCCGGGGAGCTGTTTTTT.

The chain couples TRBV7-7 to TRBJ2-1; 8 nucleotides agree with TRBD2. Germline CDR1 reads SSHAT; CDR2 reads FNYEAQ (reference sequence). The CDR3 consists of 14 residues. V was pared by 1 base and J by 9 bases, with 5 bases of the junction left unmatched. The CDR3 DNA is TGTGCCAGCAGCTTAGTTGGTAGCGGGACTGAGCAGTTCTTC. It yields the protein CASSLVGSGTEQFF.

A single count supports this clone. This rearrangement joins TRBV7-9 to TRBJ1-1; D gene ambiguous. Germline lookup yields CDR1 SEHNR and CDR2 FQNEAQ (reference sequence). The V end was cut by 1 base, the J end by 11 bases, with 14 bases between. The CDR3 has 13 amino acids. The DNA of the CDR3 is TGTGCCAGCAGCTTAGTCGTCAGAGATGGGGCTTTCTTT. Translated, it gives CASSLVVRDGAFF.

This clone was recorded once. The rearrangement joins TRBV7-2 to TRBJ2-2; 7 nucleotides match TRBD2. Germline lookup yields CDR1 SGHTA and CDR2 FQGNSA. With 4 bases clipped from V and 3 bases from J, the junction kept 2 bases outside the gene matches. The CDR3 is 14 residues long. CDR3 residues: CASSSTSYTGELFF. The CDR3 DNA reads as TGTGCCAGCAGCTCGACTAGCTACACCGGGGAGCTGTTTTTT.

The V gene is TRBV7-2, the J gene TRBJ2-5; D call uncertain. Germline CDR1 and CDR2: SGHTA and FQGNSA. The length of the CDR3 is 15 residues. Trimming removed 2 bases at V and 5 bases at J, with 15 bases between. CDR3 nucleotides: TGTGCCAGCAGCTTAACAAGCTCCAAAATCGAGACCCAGTACTTC. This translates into CASSLTSSKIETQYF.